This TCR beta chain is drawn from a study of T and B cells in COVID-19 patients. Overall study findings and caveats: Symptomatic-phase blood samples from mildly ill patients and early samples from severe cases were scarce. Patients with COVID-19 reportedly showed strongly skewed T cell receptor beta variable and joining gene usage.

V lost 3 bases to trimming and J lost 8 bases, with 13 bases between them. Germline V gene sequence: CDR1 MNHEY, CDR2 SVGAGI. CDR3 length equals 14 residues. BIOMED2 TRB-A/B primer pools were used in multiplex TRB PCR. TCRdb used MiXCR to reprocess the multiplex PCR reads, holding one entry per CDR3 protein. Altogether 24,000 or so distinct CDR3 sequences are present, 32% being singletons, with the ten largest covering approximately 1.7%. Each TRB amplification used about 220-500 ng of genomic DNA from blood. There are many counts of this clonotype. As yet, its antigen is unknown. This TCR was recovered from a human donor who had recovered from COVID-19. Material for sequencing was blood. V usage is TRBV6-5 and J usage is TRBJ2-2; D gene uncertain. CDR3 bases: TGTGCCAGCAGTTATGGCTCCCCAGAGGGGGAGCTGTTTTTT. As protein: CASSYGSPEGELFF.